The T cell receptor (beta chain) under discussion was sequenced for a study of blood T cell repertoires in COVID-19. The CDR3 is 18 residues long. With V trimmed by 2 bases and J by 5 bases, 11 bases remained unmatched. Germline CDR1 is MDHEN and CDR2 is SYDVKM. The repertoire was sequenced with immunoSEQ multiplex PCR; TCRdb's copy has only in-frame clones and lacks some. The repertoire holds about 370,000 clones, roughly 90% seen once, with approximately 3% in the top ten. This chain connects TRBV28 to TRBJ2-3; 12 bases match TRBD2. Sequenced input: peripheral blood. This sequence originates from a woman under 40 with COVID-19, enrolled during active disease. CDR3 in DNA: TGTGCCAGCAGTTTAGTAAGGGCTAGCGGGGGGGGTAAAGATACGCAGTATTTT. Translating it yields CASSLVRASGGGKDTQYF.